The TCR beta chain under discussion was sequenced for a study of T cell changes during pregnancy in multiple sclerosis. Trimming at V came to 5 bases and at J to 8 bases, leaving 4 bases not matched to a gene. This CDR3 has 13 amino acids. Per germline, CDR1 SEHNR and CDR2 FQNEAQ (reference sequence). Using immunoSEQ multiplex PCR, the repertoire was profiled, and TCRdb retains in-frame clones only, with some absent. The table has some 71,000 clones, around nine tenths seen once. Sequencing used CD4+ T cells from peripheral blood mononuclear cells, obtained in the third trimester of pregnancy. This TCR was recovered from a female donor in good health, enrolled as a control in a pregnancy study. This sequence joins TRBV7-9 and TRBJ1-4; 8 bases are shared with TRBD1. CDR3 region: CASSPRTGEKLFF. The DNA of the CDR3 is TGTGCCAGCAGCCCCCGGACAGGGGAAAAACTGTTTTTT.